A selection of T cell receptor beta chains follows, all from one sample in a study of CD8+ T cells in alopecia areata. The table came from immunoSEQ multiplex PCR; TCRdb's copy has only in-frame clones and leaves some out. This table holds some 120,000 clones, around 50% found once. Sequences were derived from CD4+ T cells sorted from blood, sampled at week 0. Receptors originate from a human donor with alopecia areata. CDR3s include the opening cysteine and the closing phenylalanine or tryptophan. Fields, in order: clone size, D gene, V gene, J gene, CDR3 DNA, CDR3 protein. D genes are given only for firm matches. Size is stated for part of the rows, as once, few or many counts, or as a class when the clone is expanded.

>.|TRBD2|TRBV28|TRBJ2-3
TGTGCCACCCAGGGAGGCGGGGGGCTAGATACGCAGTATTTT
CATQGGGGLDTQYF
>.|TRBD1|TRBV25-1|TRBJ1-4
TGTGCCAGCAGTGACCCCCGGGACAGTGAAAAACTGTTTTTT
CASSDPRDSEKLFF
>.|.|TRBV6-5|TRBJ1-1
TGTGCCACTCTAGGGGGGGGGAATTTTTACACTGAAGCTTTCTTT
CATLGGGNFYTEAFF
>few|.|TRBV29-1|TRBJ2-3
TGCAGCGGGACGCCGAGCACAGATACGCAGTATTTT
CSGTPSTDTQYF
>.|.|TRBV6-6|TRBJ1-4
TGTGCCAGCATGAGGCAGGATAGCGAAAAACTGTTTTTT
CASMRQDSEKLFF
>once|TRBD1|TRBV9|TRBJ2-5
TGTGCCAGCAGCGCGTCCGGGACAGGCGCGGAGACCCAGTACTTC
CASSASGTGAETQYF
>few|TRBD2|TRBV7-2|TRBJ2-2
TGTGCCAGCAGCTCGGGACTAGCGGACACCGGGGAGCTGTTTTTT
CASSSGLADTGELFF
>.|.|TRBV4-1|TRBJ2-1
TGCGCCAGCAGCCAAGATCCAGGGCAGGGGTCCTACAATGAGCAGTTCTTC
CASSQDPGQGSYNEQFF
>.|TRBD1|TRBV5-4|TRBJ2-5
TGTGCCAGCAGCGGAGGATTGACAGGGGGGGAAGAGACCCAGTACTTC
CASSGGLTGGEETQYF
>.|.|TRBV15|TRBJ1-2
TGTGCCACCAGCAGAGAGGACAGTCGGGATGGCTACACCTTC
CATSREDSRDGYTF
>.|.|TRBV21-1|TRBJ1-1
TGTGCCAGCAGCGGACCTCGGCGGGATGAAGCTTTCTTT
CASSGPRRDEAFF
>.|.|TRBV29-1|TRBJ1-1
TGCAGCGTTGAGCGGAACACTGAAGCTTTCTTT
CSVERNTEAFF
>few|TRBD2|TRBV7-2|TRBJ2-3
TGTGCCAGCAGCTTAAGGGGCGGGAGGGCAGATACGCAGTATTTT
CASSLRGGRADTQYF
>.|TRBD2|TRBV6-6|TRBJ2-7
TGTGCCAGCAAGGGACTAGCGGACTCCTACGAGCAGTACTTC
CASKGLADSYEQYF
>few|TRBD1|TRBV29-1|TRBJ1-2
TGCAGCGTCCAGGTACAGGGGGACGACAACTATGGCTACACCTTC
CSVQVQGDDNYGYTF
>.|.|TRBV5-6|TRBJ1-2
TGTGCCAGCAGCTTGAGGGTAACCTATGGCTACACCTTC
CASSLRVTYGYTF
>.|TRBD1|TRBV2|TRBJ1-2
TGTGCCAGCAGTGTTGAATCTACAGGGGACTATGGCTACACCTTC
CASSVESTGDYGYTF
>.|TRBD1|TRBV6-4|TRBJ1-2
TGTGCCAGCAGTAGAGGGACAGGGGGCAACTATGGCTACACCTTC
CASSRGTGGNYGYTF
>.|TRBD2|TRBV10-3|TRBJ2-7
TGTGCCATCAGTGGGCAGCGGGAGGAACACGAGCAGTACTTC
CAISGQREEHEQYF
>.|.|TRBV19|TRBJ1-1
TGTGCCAGTATCGGGGATTTGAACACTGAAGCTTTCTTT
CASIGDLNTEAFF
>few|TRBD1|TRBV5-1|TRBJ2-2
TGTGCCAGCAGCCGGGACAGGGACTCCGGGGAGCTGTTTTTT
CASSRDRDSGELFF
>.|.|TRBV5-1|TRBJ1-2
TGCGCCAGCAGCACGAACCGACAAGGCGACTATGGCTACACCTTC
CASSTNRQGDYGYTF
>.|.|TRBV9|TRBJ2-6
TGTGCCAGCAGCGTAAAGGGGGCTGGGGCCAACGTCCTGACTTTC
CASSVKGAGANVLTF
>few|.|TRBV21-1|TRBJ1-2
TGTGCCAGCAGCAAAGCTTGGAGGAACTATGGCTACACCTTC
CASSKAWRNYGYTF
>.|.|TRBV18|TRBJ1-1
TGTGCCAGCTCACCACCGCTGGGGGGGAACACTGAAGCTTTCTTT
CASSPPLGGNTEAFF
>few|.|TRBV7-2|TRBJ1-1
TGTGCCAGCAGCTTTAACGGAGAGATGAACACTGAAGCTTTCTTT
CASSFNGEMNTEAFF
>.|TRBD1|TRBV2|TRBJ2-5
TGTGCCAGCAGTCGGGACAGGCTAGAGACCCAGTACTTC
CASSRDRLETQYF
>.|.|TRBV19|TRBJ1-3
TGTGCCAGTAGTGCTTACAGGGCCGACTCTGGAAACACCATATATTTT
CASSAYRADSGNTIYF
>.|.|TRBV7-9|TRBJ1-2
TGTGCCAGCAGCTCGGGGAGTAACTATGGCTACACCTTC
CASSSGSNYGYTF
>few|.|TRBV25-1|TRBJ1-2
TGTGCCAGCAGTGAATACGGGAAAGGCTACACCTTC
CASSEYGKGYTF
>once|TRBD2|TRBV15|TRBJ2-1
TGTGCCACCAGCCGACTAGCGGGAGTTAGGGAGCAGTTCTTC
CATSRLAGVREQFF